The 27 T cell receptor beta chains below all came from one sample that was sequenced in a study of shared clonotypes between healthy human individuals. TCRdb's copy holds only in-frame clones and misses some; the assay was immunoSEQ multiplex PCR. The sample consists of 600,000 to 800,000 clones, 55% to 80% of them appearing once. Specimen: memory CD4+ T cells sorted from blood. Sample subset: CD45RA-negative fraction. The receptors stem from a woman aged 25 to 45 in good health.

This clone was counted a few times. V gene TRBV28 combines with J gene TRBJ2-7; D call uncertain. Germline V CDR1 and CDR2: MDHEN, SYDVKM. The CDR3 has 15 amino acids. Trimming pared 6 bases from V and 0 bases from J, leaving 15 bases between. The CDR3: CASRMMVATSYEQYF. Written as DNA, the CDR3 is TGTGCCAGCAGAATGATGGTGGCCACCTCCTACGAGCAGTACTTC. Supplemented by reference TRBV28 and TRBJ2-7, the full variable domain reads DVKVTQSSRYLVKRTGEKVFLECVQDMDHENMFWYRQDPGLGLRLIYFSYDVKMKEKGDIPEGYSVSREKKERFSLILESASTNQTSMYLCASRMMVATSYEQYFGPGTRLTVT.

The genes are TRBV5-1 and TRBJ2-7; 8 bases are a match to TRBD2. After removal of 7 bases from V and 4 bases from J, the junction contained 19 bases not matched to a gene. The CDR3 consists of 17 residues. The germline gives CDR1 SGHRS, CDR2 YFSETQ. The CDR3 spells CASRRVEAGGVGYEQYF. In DNA form, the CDR3 reads TGCGCCAGCCGGAGGGTGGAGGCGGGAGGTGTAGGGTACGAGCAGTACTTC.

V gene TRBV29-1 combines with J gene TRBJ2-6; TRBD2 agrees at 7 bases. The CDR3 extends over 18 amino acids. The V gene's germline CDR1 is SQVTM and CDR2 ANQGSEA. The trim removed 0 bases at V and 0 bases at J, leaving 8 bases unmatched. Here the CDR3 reads CSVEDWEGFSSGANVLTF. CDR3 nucleotide sequence: TGCAGCGTTGAAGATTGGGAGGGATTCTCCTCTGGGGCCAACGTCCTGACTTTC.

The rearrangement uses TRBV7-9 and TRBJ1-2; D is undetermined. The CDR3 covers 15 residues. V was trimmed by 3 bases and J by 5 bases, leaving 16 bases between them. Germline V CDR1 and CDR2: SEHNR, FQNEAQ (reference sequence). The CDR3 DNA sequence: TGTGCCAGCAGCTTGAGCACCCCTGGATTTTATGGCTACACCTTC. It encodes CASSLSTPGFYGYTF.

V gene TRBV7-9 combines with J gene TRBJ2-5; D is undetermined. The CDR3 loop spans 15 amino acids. V was shortened by 4 bases and J by 0 bases, with 12 bases between the two germline ends. Per germline, CDR1 SEHNR and CDR2 FQNEAQ (reference sequence). The CDR3 sequence is CASSSITRYQETQYF. The CDR3 nucleotides read TGTGCCAGCAGCTCCATCACACGGTACCAAGAGACCCAGTACTTC.

The chain employs TRBV5-1 and TRBJ2-2; TRBD2 aligns across 7 bases. After removal of 0 bases from V and 0 bases from J, the junction contained 2 bases not matched to a gene. CDR1 and CDR2 from the germline V gene are SGHRS and YFSETQ. The CDR3 totals 16 residues. The CDR3 loop reads CASSLGTSSNTGELFF. The CDR3 DNA reads as TGCGCCAGCAGCTTGGGGACTAGTTCGAACACCGGGGAGCTGTTTTTT.

In this sample, this clone turned up a few times. The rearrangement links TRBV19 to TRBJ2-1; the D gene is possibly TRBD2 (7 bases). Germline values: CDR1 LNHDA, CDR2 SQIVND (reference sequence). V lost 3 bases and J 6 bases, leaving 15 bases between the germline ends. The CDR3 extends over 15 amino acids. The CDR3 region has the DNA TGTGCCAGTAGTATCCGGGGGGCTCAGACCAATGAGCAGTTCTTC. Protein product: CASSIRGAQTNEQFF.

V is TRBV6-1 and J is TRBJ2-2; 8 bases align to TRBD2. CDR1 and CDR2 (germline): MNHNS, SASEGT. The CDR3 is 17 residues long. V shed 1 base and J 5 bases; nucleotides not matched to a gene: 9. Here the CDR3 reads CASSEGASGFYTGELFF. CDR3 DNA sequence: TGTGCCAGCAGTGAAGGGGCTAGCGGGTTCTATACCGGGGAGCTGTTTTTT.

The chain couples TRBV27 to TRBJ2-3; TRBD2 matches 14 bases. J lost 2 bases, V lost 6 bases, and 13 bases had no gene match. Germline CDR1 and CDR2: MNHEY and SMNVEV (reference sequence). The CDR3 consists of 19 residues. The CDR3 protein is CASRRQRGTSGSNTDTQYF. The CDR3 DNA reads TGTGCCAGCAGGAGACAAAGAGGGACTAGCGGGAGTAACACAGATACGCAGTATTTT.

The chain has TRBV19 and TRBJ1-1; no definite D call. Germline loops: CDR1 LNHDA, CDR2 SQIVND (reference sequence). The V gene lost 5 bases and the J gene lost 7 bases, with 17 bases spanning the gap. The CDR3 runs to 14 residues. The CDR3 protein is CASSGYRQTNEAFF. The CDR3 DNA sequence: TGTGCCAGTAGTGGGTATCGCCAAACGAATGAAGCTTTCTTT.

The chain is built from TRBV5-4 and TRBJ2-3, with TRBD2 matching over 16 bases. Germline trimming cut 8 bases from V and 4 bases from J; bases unmatched to any gene: 13. In germline, CDR1 is SGHNT, CDR2 YYREEE (reference sequence). The length of the CDR3 is 18 residues. In nucleotides, the CDR3 is TGTGCCAGTCAACCGGGACTAGCGGGAGGGCCGCGGGCAGATACGCAGTATTTT. Encoded protein: CASQPGLAGGPRADTQYF.

About this clone itself: Other DNA sequences in this sample translate to the same CDR3. This chain uses TRBV18 with TRBJ2-3, with 15 bases lining up with TRBD2. CDR1 and CDR2 from the germline V gene are KGHSH and LQKENI. V lost 2 bases, J lost 6 bases, and 0 bases stayed unmatched. The CDR3 length is 15 residues. The CDR3 DNA follows: TGTGCCAGCTCACCAGGACTAGCGGGAGGGGATACGCAGTATTTT. It translates to CASSPGLAGGDTQYF.

The V gene is TRBV28, the J gene TRBJ1-5; 8 bases fit TRBD1. V shed 9 bases, J shed 3 bases, and the junction held 10 bases outside the gene matches. The CDR3 has 15 residues. CDR1 is MDHEN, CDR2 SYDVKM, per germline. The CDR3, as DNA: TGTGCCAGTGTTTTGACAGGGGCCTTCAATCAGCCCCAGCATTTT. Translating it yields CASVLTGAFNQPQHF.

The rearrangement joins TRBV5-1 to TRBJ1-1; TRBD1 aligns across 8 bases. Germline V gene sequence: CDR1 SGHRS, CDR2 YFSETQ. This CDR3 region has 14 residues. V dropped 4 bases and J dropped 1; count of bases not matched to a gene: 3. Written as DNA, the CDR3 is TGCGCCAGCAGCCCCGGACAGGGGAACACTGAAGCTTTCTTT. This encodes CASSPGQGNTEAFF.

The genes are TRBV6-1 and TRBJ2-7; 8 bases are shared with TRBD2. The germline V gene has CDR1 MNHNS and CDR2 SASEGT. This CDR3 has 14 residues. V lost 7 bases to trimming and J lost 2 bases; unmatched junction nucleotides: 7. CDR3: CASTTTSGTYEQYF. The CDR3 DNA is TGTGCCAGCACGACAACTAGCGGAACCTACGAGCAGTACTTC.

This chain links TRBV5-1 with TRBJ2-1; 9 bases are a match to TRBD2. The CDR3 is 16 residues long. The germline gives CDR1 SGHRS, CDR2 YFSETQ. J gave up 7 bases and V 4 bases, and 12 bases lay outside the gene matches. The CDR3 nucleotides read TGCGCCAGCAGCCCAAAAACCGGGACTAGCCCAAATGAGCAGTTCTTC. Translation gives CASSPKTGTSPNEQFF.

This chain links TRBV5-4 with TRBJ1-1; no firm D call. Trimming removed 4 bases at V and 1 base at J, with 11 bases between. Germline lookup yields CDR1 SGHNT and CDR2 YYREEE (reference sequence). The CDR3 runs to 14 residues. CDR3 protein: CASSIGRTNTEAFF. CDR3 in DNA: TGTGCCAGCAGCATAGGACGAACGAACACTGAAGCTTTCTTT.

The chain joins TRBV6-6 to TRBJ2-5; D is possibly TRBD1 (5 bases). Per the germline V gene, CDR1 is MNHNY and CDR2 is SVGAGI (reference sequence). V was pared by 3 bases and J by 6 bases, with 20 bases between. CDR3 size: 16 residues. The CDR3 DNA is TGTGCCAGCAGTTATAACCCACCCTTGGGGCGAAAGACCCAGTACTTC. This sequence encodes CASSYNPPLGRKTQYF.

This clone was detected a few times. The chain employs TRBV2 and TRBJ2-1; TRBD1 might be the D (6 bases). Trimming shortened V by 8 bases and J by 2 bases, and 10 bases separated the two germline ends. The CDR3 contains 13 residues. Per the germline V gene, CDR1 is SNHLY and CDR2 is FYNNEI. CDR3 region: CASSRTAYNEQFF. In DNA, the CDR3 is TGTGCCAGCTCACGGACAGCCTACAATGAGCAGTTCTTC.

The CDR3 here is CASSIDLYGARGLMNTEAFF. In nucleotides, the CDR3 is TGTGCCAGTAGTATAGATCTATACGGGGCCAGGGGGCTGATGAACACTGAAGCTTTCTTT. The J gene is TRBJ1-1, the V gene TRBV19; 8 bases agree with TRBD1. With V trimmed by 0 bases and J by 0 bases, 15 bases remained unmatched. Germline V gives CDR1 LNHDA, CDR2 SQIVND (reference sequence). The CDR3 spans 20 residues.

The chain combines TRBV28 with TRBJ1-1; TRBD1 agrees at 8 bases. CDR3 length: 14 residues. Germline V gives CDR1 MDHEN, CDR2 SYDVKM. V shed 5 bases and J 5 bases; nucleotides not matched to a gene: 7. The CDR3 is CASSTTQGATEAFF. The DNA for the CDR3 is TGTGCCAGCAGTACCACCCAGGGGGCGACTGAAGCTTTCTTT.

The V gene is TRBV5-8, the J gene TRBJ1-2, with TRBD1 identical over 7 bases. The CDR3 totals 13 residues. Germline lookup yields CDR1 SGHTS and CDR2 YDEGEE. Unmatched junction bases numbered 9, after V lost 9 bases and J lost 4 bases. This chain's CDR3 is CATKLGTVYGYTF. CDR3 bases: TGTGCCACCAAGCTTGGGACAGTCTATGGCTACACCTTC.

This sequence joins TRBV27 and TRBJ2-5, with 7 bases lining up with TRBD1. The CDR3 sequence is 14 residues long. Germline CDR1 is MNHEY and CDR2 is SMNVEV (reference sequence). V shed 5 bases, J shed 4 bases, and the junction held 7 bases outside the gene matches. For the CDR3, the DNA is TGTGCCAGCAGTGATGGACAGGCCCCAGAGACCCAGTACTTC. Its protein product is CASSDGQAPETQYF.

The chain has TRBV5-1 and TRBJ2-1; no clear D gene. This CDR3 has 18 amino acids. Per the germline V gene, CDR1 is SGHRS and CDR2 is YFSETQ. Trimming cost V 4 bases and J 2 bases, with 22 bases left between them. This CDR3 reads CASSPGRTTAGAYNEQFF. CDR3 bases: TGCGCCAGCAGCCCCGGCAGGACGACCGCCGGCGCCTACAATGAGCAGTTCTTC.

The chain recombines TRBV5-1 with TRBJ2-3; D remains ambiguous. This CDR3 region has 14 residues. V shed 4 bases and J shed 3 bases, with 12 bases lying between them. Germline-derived CDR1 and CDR2 are SGHRS and YFSETQ. CDR3 in DNA: TGCGCCAGCAGCCTTCCTCCCGAGACAGATACGCAGTATTTT. Translated, it gives CASSLPPETDTQYF.

This chain links TRBV11-2 with TRBJ1-5, with D maybe TRBD1 (6 bases). The CDR3 runs to 15 residues. V lost 5 bases and J 2 bases, leaving 13 bases between the germline ends. Germline V gene sequence: CDR1 SGHAT, CDR2 FQNNGV. CDR3 residues: CASSKQGKGNQPQHF. The CDR3 nucleotides are TGTGCCAGCAGCAAACAGGGCAAGGGCAATCAGCCCCAGCATTTT.

This sequence joins TRBV7-9 and TRBJ2-7; the match to TRBD1 covers 11 bases. Trimming removed 1 base from V and 3 bases from J; junction bases left unmatched: 2. Germline CDR1 SEHNR, CDR2 FQNEAQ (reference sequence). The CDR3 length is 15 residues. Here the CDR3 DNA reads TGTGCCAGCAGCTTAGGGGGACAGGGGGACTACGAGCAGTACTTC. This codes for CASSLGGQGDYEQYF.